Below, one T cell receptor beta chain is given with its context. The target of this receptor is not known. The sample holds no much larger clone one base away, and base qualities are not on file. Library generation was performed with 5' RACE. The data were produced on an Illumina HiSeq 2500. The second PCR ran for about 7 to 11 cycles and used a J-beta primer mix along with a sample-barcoded 5' primer. A template-switch 5' adaptor carrying 12 random nucleotides introduced a unique molecular identifier onto each TCR beta cDNA molecule. Each sample yielded at least 2.5 million CDR3-containing paired-end reads. First-strand cDNA synthesis was performed from all RNA using the Mint cDNA synthesis kit, with priming by a TRBC-specific oligonucleotide. All cDNA was treated with uracil-DNA glycosylase and then went through a first 18-cycle PCR with the universal primers M1SS and BC2_uni_R. Per the source publication's procedure: Each sample was normalized by randomly selecting 1 million high-quality reads, each carrying a distinct molecular identifier. Reads with shared molecular identifiers were discarded instead of being binned into consensus sequences. MiTCR, set to a Q25 quality threshold and the strictest error-elimination algorithm, was used for CDR3 identification, clonotype clustering and error correction. A nonparametric unseen species model with Euler transformation was used to estimate a lower bound on total TCR beta diversity. The public reads were reprocessed in TCRdb via fastp at Q25 and MiXCR, keeping in-frame beta chains. Rows are combined by CDR3 protein, so each entry shows the most common genes and DNA. For this entry, the V and J calls and clone size follow TCRdb and not the study's own pipeline. In this sample the table shows approximately 760,000 distinct CDR3 sequences, 25% of which occur a single time. The ten largest account for 8% to 10% of the sample.

Systemically healthy Caucasian individuals from Russia, 39 in total and aged about 6 to 100 years, were included as donors. Each donor gave 8 to 10 milliliters of peripheral blood, drawn into EDTA-treated Vacutainer tubes. Ficoll-Paque density-gradient centrifugation was used to isolate PBMCs, with at least 6.5 million per sample. Total RNA, at least 5.5 micrograms per sample, was extracted from PBMCs with Trizol reagent. For every donor, flow cytometry on a PBMC aliquot measured the percentage of naive CD45RAhigh/CD27high T cells. The sample is drawn from a study of blood T cells in healthy people across ages (dated by TCRdb to 2015 to 2017). Notes on the research overall: In model experiments, template switching captured about one uniquely barcoded TCR beta cDNA molecule for every two T cells. Two additional independent replicas of 1 million unique cDNA reads from the same blood draw were analyzed for two donors (one aged 18 to 29 and one aged 80 or older). To track age-related changes in TCR beta repertoire diversity, the study relied on deep sequencing normalized with unique cDNA molecular identifiers. The donors were divided into four age groups: young (average approximately 17 years), middle-aged (approximately 39), aged (approximately 64) and long-lived (about 90).

Measured from the cysteine to the phenylalanine, the CDR3 is 16 residues long. Left in the record is the CDR3 DNA by itself, 48 bases read in frame from the first base. V gives up 8 bases and J gives up 3 bases, and the segment between their germline ends measures 17 bases. The germline V gene gives CDR1 as SGHAT and CDR2 as FQNNGV. The paper as a whole reports these results and caveats: Because profiling used bulk unsorted PBMCs, naive and antigen-experienced compartments could not be compared conclusively. The CMV infection status of donors was not known, potentially confounding age-related changes in expanded clonotypes. Estimates of total diversity based on one million sequenced T cells were considered lower bounds and underestimates. There was a strong correlation between observed TCR beta diversity and the percentage of naive T cells measured by flow cytometry. Observed TCR beta diversity per million T cells fell roughly linearly with age, and a significant reduction was already apparent by age around 44. Compared with the aged group, the long-lived group had more naive CD4+ T cells, fewer expanded clones and increased TCR diversity, suggesting age selection.

The same data also contributed to another study, on T cells of mothers and their children. Drawing on the second study: Nine systemically healthy Caucasian individuals served as donors, namely three mothers together with their six children. cDNA synthesis used all of the extracted RNA, with 1.5 ug of RNA in each 15 ul reaction. In the second PCR, the M1S primer added sample barcodes and 2-4 random nucleotides. Each mother yielded over 9 million TCR beta CDR3 reads and each child 3 million to 3.5 million reads. TCR recombination output is similarly shaped by thymic selection in related and unrelated pairs, with a minor effect exerted by inherited differences. Normalized repertoire overlap was always slightly but never significantly higher in related than unrelated mother-child pairs. Persistent microchimeric T cell clones were not detected, at a sensitivity of 95 to 100 clones per million clonotypes. The study used deep NGS to compare TCR beta repertoires of mothers and children, seeking features distinguishing related mother-child pairs from unrelated individuals. On average, the children were roughly 11 +/- 4 years old, while the mothers were approximately 41 +/- 4 years old. After adapter ligation was performed with NEBNext reagents, the libraries were sequenced on an Illumina HiSeq 2000 with 100+100 nt paired-end reads. To prevent cross-contamination, the mother and child libraries were prepared a month apart and were sequenced in separate runs. For each donor, between 500,000 and 2,000,000 distinct TCR beta clonotypes were identified. Naive TCR beta clonotypes were estimated from low-frequency clonotypes matched to each donor's FACS-determined naive share, without sorting.

The chain is assembled from TRBV11-2 and TRBJ1-6, with no confident D gene call. The clonotype originates from a boy younger than 18 in good health. The sequenced sample consisted of blood. The DNA is TGTGCCAGCCACAGAAAGGGCAGAAACTATAATTCACCCCTCCACTTT. Its protein is CASHRKGRNYNSPLHF.